This TCR beta chain was recorded in a study of blood T cell repertoires in COVID-19. Sequenced by immunoSEQ multiplex PCR; TCRdb stores in-frame clones only, minus some. The repertoire consists of about 59,000 clones, with around 86% occurring once and the leading ten covering 25% to 30%. The sequenced material came from peripheral blood. The clonotype comes from a woman older than 75 with active or convalescent COVID-19.

CDR3 coding DNA: TGTGCCAGCTCACCCTACAGGGAGGGTGGCTACACCTTC. This gives the protein CASSPYREGGYTF. V usage is TRBV18 and J usage is TRBJ1-2; the D gene is possibly TRBD1 (6 bases). The CDR3 has 13 residues. Trimming took off 3 bases at V and 7 bases at J, with 12 bases between the two ends. Per germline, CDR1 KGHSH and CDR2 LQKENI.